This TCR beta chain was captured by sequencing in a study of blood T cell repertoires in COVID-19. Study background: COVID-19 samples collected from the United States, Italy and Spain covered acute and convalescent phases. PBMCs, B-cell-depleted T cells, or T cells were the source of the cDNA or gDNA that made up the material.

Original analysis: Amplification with reference gene primers provided the estimates of nucleated cell counts. Assay: immunoSEQ multiplex PCR; the TCRdb copy retains only in-frame clones and omits some. V, J and clone size reflect that table, while D and trimming were determined from the DNA. The top ten hold around 13% of the sample, which has roughly 130,000 clones, 84% seen once. The clonotype originates from a woman aged 25 to 39 who had recovered from COVID-19. Sequenced: peripheral blood.

This chain's CDR3 is CASSQEWRANTEAFF. In DNA form, the CDR3 reads TGCGCCAGCAGCCAAGAATGGCGGGCGAACACTGAAGCTTTCTTT. This chain connects TRBV4-1 to TRBJ1-1, with D unresolved. Per germline, CDR1 MGHRA and CDR2 YSYEKL. The CDR3 length is 15 residues. With 0 bases removed from V and 1 base from J, the gap between germline ends came to 9 bases.